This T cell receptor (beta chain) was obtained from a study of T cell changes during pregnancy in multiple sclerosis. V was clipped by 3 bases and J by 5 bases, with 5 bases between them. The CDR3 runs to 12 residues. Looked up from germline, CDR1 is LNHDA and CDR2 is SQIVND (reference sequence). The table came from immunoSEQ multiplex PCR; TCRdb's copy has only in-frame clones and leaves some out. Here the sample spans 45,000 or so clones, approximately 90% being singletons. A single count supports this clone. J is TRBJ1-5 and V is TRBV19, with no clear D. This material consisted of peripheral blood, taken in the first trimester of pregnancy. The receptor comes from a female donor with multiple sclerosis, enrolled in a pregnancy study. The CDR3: CASSIPDQPQHF. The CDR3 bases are TGTGCCAGTAGTATCCCGGATCAGCCCCAGCATTTT. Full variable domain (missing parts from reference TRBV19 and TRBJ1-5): DGGITQSPKYLFRKEGQNVTLSCEQNLNHDAMYWYRQDPGQGLRLIYYSQIVNDFQKGDIAEGYSVSREKKESFPLTVTSAQKNPTAFYLCASSIPDQPQHFGDGTRLSIL.